Sequencing of this T cell receptor beta chain was carried out in a study of CD8 T cells in ankylosing spondylitis. Study conclusions and caveats: One TCR beta motif, made up of eight highly homologous variants, appeared characteristic of ankylosing spondylitis blood. Previous work reported some of these motif variants in the synovial fluid and blood of reactive arthritis. Disease-linked clones were CD8+ and relatively rare in peripheral blood.

Researchers built TCR beta libraries using quantitative 5'-RACE with molecular barcodes. TCRdb reanalysed the 5' RACE reads using MiXCR and keeps one entry per CDR3 protein. The sample lists some 800,000 distinct CDR3 sequences, 10% to 15% occurring once. This CDR3 region has 15 residues. With 4 bases clipped from V and 5 bases from J, the junction kept 7 bases outside the gene matches. Germline V gene lookup returns CDR1 MDHEN and CDR2 SYDVKM. For this clonotype: Its antigen is not known.

This TCR was sampled from a male donor with ankylosing spondylitis. The sample was blood, either unsorted or a sorted T cell fraction (not recorded which). The chain has TRBV28 and TRBJ2-5; 10 bases map to TRBD2. CDR3 residues: CASSYASGSGETQYF. Here the CDR3 DNA reads TGTGCCAGCAGTTATGCTAGCGGGAGCGGGGAGACCCAGTACTTC.